This is a list of T cell receptor beta chains from one sample in a study of blood T cells in healthy people across ages. TCRdb processed the 5' RACE reads anew with MiXCR; each CDR3 protein has one entry. The sample has 790,000 or so distinct CDR3 sequences, 46% seen once. Sequencing was done on a sample of blood. These receptors were obtained from a man older than 75 in good health. Each CDR3 is given with its conserved first and last residue. Fields, in order: CDR3 protein, CDR3 DNA, clone size, D gene, CDR3 length, V gene, J gene. A D gene is named only where the DNA matches it firmly. Size is omitted from some rows. Given values are once, few, many or a class for expanded clones.

CDR3aa: CAISLGQGEAETQYF
CDR3nt: TGTGCCATCAGCCTTGGACAGGGGGAGGCGGAGACCCAGTACTTC
abundance: -
d_gene: TRBD1
len: 15
v_gene: TRBV10-3
j_gene: TRBJ2-5

CDR3aa: CSATAGATYEQYF
CDR3nt: TGCAGTGCGACCGCGGGAGCGACCTACGAGCAGTACTTC
abundance: many
d_gene: TRBD2
len: 13
v_gene: TRBV20-1
j_gene: TRBJ2-7

CDR3aa: CSAGPGAINQPQHF
CDR3nt: TGCAGTGCAGGCCCCGGGGCCATTAATCAGCCCCAGCATTTT
abundance: -
d_gene: -
len: 14
v_gene: TRBV20-1
j_gene: TRBJ1-5

CDR3aa: CASSVSEETYNEQFF
CDR3nt: TGTGCCAGCAGCGTATCAGAGGAAACCTACAATGAGCAGTTCTTC
abundance: -
d_gene: -
len: 15
v_gene: TRBV9
j_gene: TRBJ2-1

CDR3aa: CASSLTGRLANNEQFF
CDR3nt: TGTGCCAGCAGCTTAACGGGTCGTCTAGCGAACAATGAGCAGTTCTTC
abundance: -
d_gene: -
len: 16
v_gene: TRBV7-3
j_gene: TRBJ2-1

CDR3aa: CASSLGQRDSPLHF
CDR3nt: TGTGCCAGCAGTTTGGGGCAGCGGGATTCACCCCTCCACTTT
abundance: few
d_gene: -
len: 14
v_gene: TRBV12-3/TRBV12-4
j_gene: TRBJ1-6

CDR3aa: CASSDTGGWDIQYF
CDR3nt: TGTGCCAGCAGCGATACAGGGGGCTGGGACATTCAGTACTTC
abundance: -
d_gene: TRBD1
len: 14
v_gene: TRBV7-2
j_gene: TRBJ2-4

CDR3aa: CASSQFVAGGGNEQFF
CDR3nt: TGTGCCAGCAGTCAATTCGTAGCGGGAGGCGGGAATGAGCAGTTCTTC
abundance: -
d_gene: TRBD2
len: 16
v_gene: TRBV2
j_gene: TRBJ2-1

CDR3aa: CASSPKGVDYEQYF
CDR3nt: TGCGCCAGCAGCCCCAAGGGGGTGGACTACGAGCAGTACTTC
abundance: -
d_gene: -
len: 14
v_gene: TRBV5-1
j_gene: TRBJ2-7

CDR3aa: CASSRFIPSGNTIYF
CDR3nt: TGTGCCAGCAGCAGATTCATCCCCTCTGGAAACACCATATATTTT
abundance: once
d_gene: -
len: 15
v_gene: TRBV21-1
j_gene: TRBJ1-3

CDR3aa: CASKPTPTSGYEQYF
CDR3nt: TGCGCCAGCAAGCCTACCCCCACTAGCGGGTACGAGCAGTACTTC
abundance: few
d_gene: TRBD2
len: 15
v_gene: TRBV5-1
j_gene: TRBJ2-7

CDR3aa: CASSLVRLALYEQYF
CDR3nt: TGTGCCAGCAGCTTAGTTCGGCTAGCGTTGTACGAGCAGTACTTC
abundance: few
d_gene: -
len: 15
v_gene: TRBV7-2
j_gene: TRBJ2-7

CDR3aa: CSVGVRSGRAPDTQYF
CDR3nt: TGCAGCGTCGGGGTTCGGAGCGGGAGGGCCCCAGATACGCAGTATTTT
abundance: many
d_gene: TRBD2
len: 16
v_gene: TRBV29-1
j_gene: TRBJ2-3

CDR3aa: CSVGSLAGSYNEQYF
CDR3nt: TGCAGCGTTGGTTCCCTAGCGGGATCCTACAATGAGCAGTACTTC
abundance: once
d_gene: TRBD2
len: 15
v_gene: TRBV29-1
j_gene: TRBJ2-7

CDR3aa: CATTHTGRKNEQYF
CDR3nt: TGTGCCACCACACACACAGGGAGGAAGAATGAGCAGTACTTC
abundance: -
d_gene: -
len: 14
v_gene: TRBV15
j_gene: TRBJ2-7

CDR3aa: CASSLVLAAVISTDTQYF
CDR3nt: TGTGCCAGCAGCTTAGTACTAGCGGCAGTAATTAGCACAGATACGCAGTATTTT
abundance: -
d_gene: TRBD2
len: 18
v_gene: TRBV7-9
j_gene: TRBJ2-3

CDR3aa: CASSKTSSGNTIYF
CDR3nt: TGTGCCAGCAGTAAAACGAGCTCTGGAAACACCATATATTTT
abundance: -
d_gene: -
len: 14
v_gene: TRBV12-3/TRBV12-4
j_gene: TRBJ1-3

CDR3aa: CASSEDPRVYGYTF
CDR3nt: TGTGCCAGCAGTGAAGATCCCAGGGTCTATGGCTACACCTTC
abundance: few
d_gene: -
len: 14
v_gene: TRBV2
j_gene: TRBJ1-2

CDR3aa: CASSGSQGALTDTQYF
CDR3nt: TGTGCCAGCAGTGGTTCACAGGGGGCGCTGACAGATACGCAGTATTTT
abundance: once
d_gene: TRBD1
len: 16
v_gene: TRBV2
j_gene: TRBJ2-3

CDR3aa: CAWSGTEETQYF
CDR3nt: TGTGCCTGGAGTGGGACAGAAGAGACCCAGTACTTC
abundance: many
d_gene: -
len: 12
v_gene: TRBV30
j_gene: TRBJ2-5

CDR3aa: CASSVSGMGEQYF
CDR3nt: TGTGCCAGCAGTGTAAGCGGGATGGGCGAGCAGTACTTC
abundance: -
d_gene: TRBD2
len: 13
v_gene: TRBV27
j_gene: TRBJ2-7

CDR3aa: CASSPLRTGGGQETQYF
CDR3nt: TGTGCCAGCAGTCCACTAAGGACAGGGGGCGGTCAAGAGACCCAGTACTTC
abundance: -
d_gene: TRBD1
len: 17
v_gene: TRBV27
j_gene: TRBJ2-5

CDR3aa: CASSSLGLIETQYF
CDR3nt: TGTGCCAGCAGCTCGCTCGGACTAATCGAGACCCAGTACTTC
abundance: few
d_gene: -
len: 14
v_gene: TRBV7-9
j_gene: TRBJ2-5

CDR3aa: CASSLQQIQNTEAFF
CDR3nt: TGTGCCAGCAGCCTACAACAGATACAGAACACTGAAGCTTTCTTT
abundance: -
d_gene: -
len: 15
v_gene: TRBV7-3
j_gene: TRBJ1-1

CDR3aa: CASSLGGSEKTQYF
CDR3nt: TGTGCCAGCAGCTTAGGGGGTAGCGAAAAGACCCAGTACTTC
abundance: -
d_gene: -
len: 14
v_gene: TRBV7-2
j_gene: TRBJ2-5

CDR3aa: CASSPLWPNEKLFF
CDR3nt: TGCGCCAGCAGCCCGCTATGGCCGAACGAAAAACTGTTTTTT
abundance: -
d_gene: -
len: 14
v_gene: TRBV5-1
j_gene: TRBJ1-4

CDR3aa: CASSQATERGGTTDTQYF
CDR3nt: TGTGCCAGCAGCCAAGCTACGGAACGGGGAGGCACCACAGATACGCAGTATTTT
abundance: -
d_gene: -
len: 18
v_gene: TRBV3-1
j_gene: TRBJ2-3

CDR3aa: CASSYPTLAPYF
CDR3nt: TGTGCCAGCAGTTACCCTACTCTAGCGCCGTACTTC
abundance: -
d_gene: -
len: 12
v_gene: TRBV6-2/TRBV6-3
j_gene: TRBJ2-7

CDR3aa: CASSFETGEGPDTQYF
CDR3nt: TGTGCCAGCAGTTTCGAGACAGGGGAAGGCCCAGATACGCAGTATTTT
abundance: -
d_gene: TRBD1
len: 16
v_gene: TRBV12-3/TRBV12-4
j_gene: TRBJ2-3

CDR3aa: CASSLTGGSSSGNTIYF
CDR3nt: TGTGCCAGCAGCTTAACAGGGGGCTCGAGCTCTGGAAACACCATATATTTT
abundance: few
d_gene: TRBD1
len: 17
v_gene: TRBV7-2
j_gene: TRBJ1-3

CDR3aa: CASRVTGAYGYTF
CDR3nt: TGTGCCAGCAGGGTTACGGGGGCCTATGGCTACACCTTC
abundance: -
d_gene: -
len: 13
v_gene: TRBV6-1
j_gene: TRBJ1-2

CDR3aa: CASSQDVDEQYF
CDR3nt: TGTGCCAGCAGCCAGGACGTCGACGAGCAGTACTTC
abundance: -
d_gene: -
len: 12
v_gene: TRBV7-9
j_gene: TRBJ2-7

CDR3aa: CASSVQAGLYGYIF
CDR3nt: TGTGCCAGCAGCGTACAAGCAGGCCTCTATGGCTACATCTTC
abundance: -
d_gene: -
len: 14
v_gene: TRBV9
j_gene: TRBJ1-2

CDR3aa: CASRGLAGGYNEQYF
CDR3nt: TGTGCCAGCAGGGGGTTAGCGGGAGGCTACAATGAGCAGTACTTC
abundance: -
d_gene: TRBD2
len: 15
v_gene: TRBV2
j_gene: TRBJ2-7

CDR3aa: CSYWPDGNYNEQFF
CDR3nt: TGCAGTTATTGGCCTGACGGAAATTACAATGAGCAGTTCTTC
abundance: -
d_gene: -
len: 14
v_gene: TRBV20-1
j_gene: TRBJ2-1

CDR3aa: CAGGLADTQYF
CDR3nt: TGTGCGGGTGGACTAGCAGATACGCAGTATTTT
abundance: few
d_gene: TRBD2
len: 11
v_gene: TRBV12-3/TRBV12-4
j_gene: TRBJ2-3

CDR3aa: CASSWMRGDTQYF
CDR3nt: TGTGCCAGCAGCTGGATGCGCGGGGATACGCAGTATTTT
abundance: many
d_gene: -
len: 13
v_gene: TRBV28
j_gene: TRBJ2-3

CDR3aa: CASSQEVAVETQYF
CDR3nt: TGTGCCAGCAGCCAAGAGGTGGCAGTGGAGACCCAGTACTTC
abundance: -
d_gene: -
len: 14
v_gene: TRBV4-2
j_gene: TRBJ2-5

CDR3aa: CSATIMGLAGEQYF
CDR3nt: TGCAGTGCTACGATAATGGGACTAGCCGGCGAGCAGTACTTC
abundance: few
d_gene: TRBD2
len: 14
v_gene: TRBV20-1
j_gene: TRBJ2-7

CDR3aa: CSVEPSGRPTDTQYF
CDR3nt: TGCAGCGTTGAACCCAGCGGGAGGCCCACAGATACGCAGTATTTT
abundance: -
d_gene: TRBD2
len: 15
v_gene: TRBV29-1
j_gene: TRBJ2-3

CDR3aa: CASSRQGSDTYEQYF
CDR3nt: TGTGCCAGCAGCCGACAGGGTTCGGATACCTACGAGCAGTACTTC
abundance: -
d_gene: TRBD1
len: 15
v_gene: TRBV6-5
j_gene: TRBJ2-7

CDR3aa: CASSTTSGRGREQYF
CDR3nt: TGTGCCAGCAGCACAACTAGCGGGAGGGGTCGCGAGCAGTACTTC
abundance: -
d_gene: TRBD2
len: 15
v_gene: TRBV6-6
j_gene: TRBJ2-7

CDR3aa: CVSSPERRYEQYF
CDR3nt: TGTGTCAGCAGTCCTGAGCGGAGATACGAGCAGTACTTC
abundance: -
d_gene: -
len: 13
v_gene: TRBV12-3/TRBV12-4
j_gene: TRBJ2-7

CDR3aa: CASRGGGQGSQPQHF
CDR3nt: TGTGCCAGTCGAGGAGGGGGACAGGGGAGTCAGCCCCAGCATTTT
abundance: -
d_gene: TRBD1
len: 15
v_gene: TRBV6-2/TRBV6-3
j_gene: TRBJ1-5

CDR3aa: CASSLSGVGNEQFF
CDR3nt: TGCGCCAGCAGCTTGTCGGGAGTCGGCAATGAGCAGTTCTTC
abundance: many
d_gene: -
len: 14
v_gene: TRBV5-1
j_gene: TRBJ2-1

CDR3aa: CASSPTGEGGETQYF
CDR3nt: TGTGCCAGCAGCCCGACAGGGGAGGGCGGAGAGACCCAGTACTTC
abundance: -
d_gene: -
len: 15
v_gene: TRBV6-4
j_gene: TRBJ2-5

CDR3aa: CASRPGGEVEKLFF
CDR3nt: TGTGCCAGCAGACCCGGGGGCGAGGTTGAAAAACTGTTTTTT
abundance: many
d_gene: -
len: 14
v_gene: TRBV28
j_gene: TRBJ1-4

CDR3aa: CSAAGGSGNTIYF
CDR3nt: TGCAGTGCTGCAGGGGGCTCTGGAAACACCATATATTTT
abundance: -
d_gene: TRBD1
len: 13
v_gene: TRBV20-1
j_gene: TRBJ1-3

CDR3aa: CSARALAGYNEQFF
CDR3nt: TGCAGTGCTAGAGCCCTAGCGGGTTATAATGAGCAGTTCTTC
abundance: -
d_gene: TRBD2
len: 14
v_gene: TRBV20-1
j_gene: TRBJ2-1

CDR3aa: CAISDVGTSGTVTDTQYF
CDR3nt: TGTGCCATCAGTGATGTCGGGACTAGCGGGACGGTCACAGATACGCAGTATTTT
abundance: few
d_gene: TRBD2
len: 18
v_gene: TRBV10-3
j_gene: TRBJ2-3

CDR3aa: CASSLAGLVEAFF
CDR3nt: TGTGCCAGCAGTTTGGCAGGGTTGGTTGAAGCTTTCTTT
abundance: -
d_gene: -
len: 13
v_gene: TRBV12-3/TRBV12-4
j_gene: TRBJ1-1

CDR3aa: CAISESAAVNTEAFF
CDR3nt: TGTGCCATCAGTGAGTCTGCGGCCGTGAACACTGAAGCTTTCTTT
abundance: -
d_gene: -
len: 15
v_gene: TRBV10-3
j_gene: TRBJ1-1

CDR3aa: CSAPIDEDRGYTF
CDR3nt: TGCAGTGCTCCGATAGACGAGGATAGAGGCTACACCTTC
abundance: -
d_gene: -
len: 13
v_gene: TRBV20-1
j_gene: TRBJ1-2

CDR3aa: CASSKTTSGTGTQYF
CDR3nt: TGTGCCAGCAGTAAGACGACTAGCGGGACGGGGACCCAGTACTTC
abundance: few
d_gene: TRBD2
len: 15
v_gene: TRBV12-3/TRBV12-4
j_gene: TRBJ2-5